This T cell receptor beta chain was observed in a study of T-cell reconstitution after alpha-beta-depleted transplantation in children. Unique molecular identifiers were built into the TCRbeta library. One entry per CDR3 protein, called by TCRdb with MiXCR from the PCR reads. The sample includes around 440,000 distinct CDR3 sequences, about 16% seen only once; the top ten take under 30%. The V gene lost 0 bases and the J gene lost 8 bases, with 17 bases spanning the gap. The CDR3 loop spans 16 amino acids. Germline V gene data show CDR1 as DFQATT and CDR2 as SNEGSKA (reference sequence). The V and J genes are TRBV20-1 and TRBJ1-6, with a tentative D call TRBD1 (5 bases). This sequence originates from a boy under two years old who had a stem cell transplant for Wiskott-Aldrich syndrome, so the T cells may come from the graft donor. Sequencing was performed on PBMCs, mostly from graft donor cells, taken 360 days after TCRalphabeta/CD19-depleted stem cell transplant. CDR3 DNA: TGCAGTGCTAGAGACCCCCGGAGGGACCGAGATTCACCCCTCCACTTT. Its protein product is CSARDPRRDRDSPLHF.